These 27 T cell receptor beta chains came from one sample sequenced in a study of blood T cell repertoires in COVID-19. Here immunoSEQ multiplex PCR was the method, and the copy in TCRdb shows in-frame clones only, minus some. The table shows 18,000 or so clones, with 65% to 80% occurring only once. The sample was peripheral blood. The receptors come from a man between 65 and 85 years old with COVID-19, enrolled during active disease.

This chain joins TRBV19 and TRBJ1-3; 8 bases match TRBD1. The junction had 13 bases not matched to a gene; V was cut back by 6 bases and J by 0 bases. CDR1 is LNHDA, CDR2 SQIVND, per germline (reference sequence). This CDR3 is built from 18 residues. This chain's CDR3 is CASSLDRDRGYSGNTIYF. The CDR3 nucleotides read TGTGCCAGTAGCCTGGACAGGGATAGGGGCTACTCTGGAAACACCATATATTTT. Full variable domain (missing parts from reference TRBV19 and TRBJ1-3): DGGITQSPKYLFRKEGQNVTLSCEQNLNHDAMYWYRQDPGQGLRLIYYSQIVNDFQKGDIAEGYSVSREKKESFPLTVTSAQKNPTAFYLCASSLDRDRGYSGNTIYFGEGSWLTVV.

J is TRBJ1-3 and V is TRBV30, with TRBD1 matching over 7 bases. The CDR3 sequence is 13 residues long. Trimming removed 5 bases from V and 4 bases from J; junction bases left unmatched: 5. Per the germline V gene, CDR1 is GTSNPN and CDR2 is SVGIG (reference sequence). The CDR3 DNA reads TGTGCCTGGGAGGGGGCAAGGGGAAACACCATATATTTT. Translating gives CAWEGARGNTIYF.

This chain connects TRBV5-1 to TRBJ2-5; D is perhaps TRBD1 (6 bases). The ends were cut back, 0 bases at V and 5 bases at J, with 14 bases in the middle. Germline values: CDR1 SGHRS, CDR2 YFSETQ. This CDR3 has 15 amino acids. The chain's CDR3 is CASSLGTALGETQYF. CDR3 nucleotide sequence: TGCGCCAGCAGCTTGGGGACAGCACTGGGGGAGACCCAGTACTTC.

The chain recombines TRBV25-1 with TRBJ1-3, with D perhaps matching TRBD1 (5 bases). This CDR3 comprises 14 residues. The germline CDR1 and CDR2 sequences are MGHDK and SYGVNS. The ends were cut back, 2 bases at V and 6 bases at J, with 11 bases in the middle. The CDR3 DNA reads TGTGCCAGCAGTGAAACAGGACGAGAAAACACCATATATTTT. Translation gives CASSETGRENTIYF.

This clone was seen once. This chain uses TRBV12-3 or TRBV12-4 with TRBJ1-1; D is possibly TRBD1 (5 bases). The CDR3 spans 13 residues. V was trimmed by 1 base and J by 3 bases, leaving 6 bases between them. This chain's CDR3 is CASSLDRYTEAFF. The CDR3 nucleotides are TGTGCCAGCAGTTTAGACAGGTACACTGAAGCTTTCTTT.

CDR3 loop: CASSPSVFDEQFF. The CDR3 nucleotides read TGTGCCAGCTCACCGTCAGTTTTCGATGAGCAGTTCTTC. The chain couples TRBV18 to TRBJ2-1; D unresolved. CDR1 and CDR2 (germline): KGHSH, LQKENI. V was shortened by 3 bases and J by 8 bases, with 11 bases between the two germline ends. The CDR3 covers 13 residues.

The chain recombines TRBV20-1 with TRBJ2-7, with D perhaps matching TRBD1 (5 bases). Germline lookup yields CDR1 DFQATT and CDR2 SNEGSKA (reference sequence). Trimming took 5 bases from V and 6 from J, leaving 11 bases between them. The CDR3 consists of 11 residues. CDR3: CSASDSIEQYF. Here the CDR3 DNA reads TGCAGTGCTTCCGACAGTATCGAGCAGTACTTC.

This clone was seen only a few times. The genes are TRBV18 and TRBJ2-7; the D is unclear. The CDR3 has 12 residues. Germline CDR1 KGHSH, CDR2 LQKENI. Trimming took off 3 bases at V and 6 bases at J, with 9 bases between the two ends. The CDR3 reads CASSPSSSEQYF. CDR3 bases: TGTGCCAGCTCACCTAGCAGTTCCGAGCAGTACTTC.

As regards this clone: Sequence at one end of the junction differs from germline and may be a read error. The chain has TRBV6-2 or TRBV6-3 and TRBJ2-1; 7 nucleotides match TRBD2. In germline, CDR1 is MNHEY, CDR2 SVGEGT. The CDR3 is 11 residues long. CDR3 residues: CASSHLAANVF. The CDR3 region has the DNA TGTGCCAGCAGTCATCTAGCGGCCAATGTCTTC.

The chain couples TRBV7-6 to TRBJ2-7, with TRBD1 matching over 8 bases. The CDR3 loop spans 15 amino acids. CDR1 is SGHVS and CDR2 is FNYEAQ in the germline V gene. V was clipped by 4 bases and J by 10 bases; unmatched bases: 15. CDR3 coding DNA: TGTGCCAGCAGCTACAGAGAAGGGCAGGGGGCGCGTCAGTACTTC. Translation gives CASSYREGQGARQYF. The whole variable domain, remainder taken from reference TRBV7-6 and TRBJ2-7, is GAGVSQSPRYKVTKRGQDVALRCDPISGHVSLYWYRQALGQGPEFLTYFNYEAQQDKSGLPNDRFSAERPEGSISTLTIQRTEQRDSAMYRCASSYREGQGARQYFGPGTRLTVT.

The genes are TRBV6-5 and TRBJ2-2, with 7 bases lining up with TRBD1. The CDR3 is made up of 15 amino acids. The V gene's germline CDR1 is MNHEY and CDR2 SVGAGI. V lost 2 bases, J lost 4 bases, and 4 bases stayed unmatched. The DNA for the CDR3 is TGTGCCAGCAGTTACGACAGGGCCAGCACCGGGGAGCTGTTTTTT. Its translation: CASSYDRASTGELFF.

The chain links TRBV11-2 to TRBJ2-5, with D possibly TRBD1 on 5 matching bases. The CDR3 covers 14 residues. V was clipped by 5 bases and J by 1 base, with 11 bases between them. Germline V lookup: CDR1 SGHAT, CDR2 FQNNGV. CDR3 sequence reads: CASSADRAQETQYF. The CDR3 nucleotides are TGTGCCAGCAGCGCCGACAGAGCCCAAGAGACCCAGTACTTC.

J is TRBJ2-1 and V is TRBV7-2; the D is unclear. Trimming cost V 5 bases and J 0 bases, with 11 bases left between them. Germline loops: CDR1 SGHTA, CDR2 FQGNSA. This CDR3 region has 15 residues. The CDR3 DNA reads TGTGCCAGCAGCACTTTAGCTAGCTCCTACAATGAGCAGTTCTTC. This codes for CASSTLASSYNEQFF. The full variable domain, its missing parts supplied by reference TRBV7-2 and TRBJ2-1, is GAGVSQSPSNKVTEKGKDVELRCDPISGHTALYWYRQSLGQGLEFLIYFQGNSAPDKSGLPSDRFSAERTGGSVSTLTIQRTQQEDSAVYLCASSTLASSYNEQFFGPGTRLTVL.

The CDR3 DNA sequence: TGTGCCAGCAGTTTCGGTGCTATCCCTAGCACAGATACGCAGTATTTT. As protein: CASSFGAIPSTDTQYF. This rearrangement joins TRBV27 to TRBJ2-3; D is unclear. The germline V gene has CDR1 MNHEY and CDR2 SMNVEV (reference sequence). The V end lost 3 bases, the J end lost 0 bases, and 13 bases lay between the germline ends. The CDR3 length is 16 residues.

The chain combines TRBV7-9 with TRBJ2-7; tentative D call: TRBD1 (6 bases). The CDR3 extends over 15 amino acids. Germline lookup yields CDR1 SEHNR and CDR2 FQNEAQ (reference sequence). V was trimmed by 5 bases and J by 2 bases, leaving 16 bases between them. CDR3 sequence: CASSPRTESTYEQYF. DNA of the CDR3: TGTGCCAGCAGCCCTCGGACAGAATCTACCTACGAGCAGTACTTC.

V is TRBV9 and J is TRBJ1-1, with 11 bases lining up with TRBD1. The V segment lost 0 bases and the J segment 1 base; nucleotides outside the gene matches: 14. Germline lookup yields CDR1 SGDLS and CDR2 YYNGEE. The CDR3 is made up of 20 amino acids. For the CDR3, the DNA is TGTGCCAGCAGCGTAGCCACTGTCTCCGGGACAGGGGGTGGGAACACTGAAGCTTTCTTT. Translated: CASSVATVSGTGGGNTEAFF.

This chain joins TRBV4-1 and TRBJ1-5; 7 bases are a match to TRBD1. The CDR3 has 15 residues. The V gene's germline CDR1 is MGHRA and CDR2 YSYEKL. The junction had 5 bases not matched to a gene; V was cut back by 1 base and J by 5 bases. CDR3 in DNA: TGCGCCAGCAGCCAAGCACAGGGGTCCCATCAGCCCCAGCATTTT. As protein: CASSQAQGSHQPQHF.

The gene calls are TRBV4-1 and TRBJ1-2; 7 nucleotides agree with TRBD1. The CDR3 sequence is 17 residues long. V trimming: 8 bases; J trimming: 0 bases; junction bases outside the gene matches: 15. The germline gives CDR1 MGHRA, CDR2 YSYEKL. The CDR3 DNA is TGCGCCAGCTTTCCGTACCTTAACAGGGGAGCTAACTATGGCTACACCTTC. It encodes CASFPYLNRGANYGYTF.

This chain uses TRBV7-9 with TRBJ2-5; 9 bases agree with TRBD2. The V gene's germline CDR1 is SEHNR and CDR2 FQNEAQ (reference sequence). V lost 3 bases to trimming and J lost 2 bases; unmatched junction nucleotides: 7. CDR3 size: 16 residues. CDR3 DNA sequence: TGTGCCAGCAGCTTCGGAGCGGGGGGAACGCAAGAGACCCAGTACTTC. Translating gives CASSFGAGGTQETQYF.

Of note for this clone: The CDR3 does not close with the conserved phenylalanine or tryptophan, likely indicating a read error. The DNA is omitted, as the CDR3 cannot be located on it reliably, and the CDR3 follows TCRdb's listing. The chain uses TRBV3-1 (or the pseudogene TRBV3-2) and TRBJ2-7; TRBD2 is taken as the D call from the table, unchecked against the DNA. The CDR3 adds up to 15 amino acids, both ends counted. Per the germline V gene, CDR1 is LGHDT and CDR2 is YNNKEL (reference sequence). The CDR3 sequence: CASSQDPASGGASMI.

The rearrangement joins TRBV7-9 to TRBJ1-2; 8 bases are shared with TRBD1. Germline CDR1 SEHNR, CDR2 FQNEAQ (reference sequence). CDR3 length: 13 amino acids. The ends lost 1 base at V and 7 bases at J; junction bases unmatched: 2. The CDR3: CASSLETGVGYTF. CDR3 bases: TGTGCCAGCAGCTTAGAGACAGGGGTTGGCTACACCTTC.

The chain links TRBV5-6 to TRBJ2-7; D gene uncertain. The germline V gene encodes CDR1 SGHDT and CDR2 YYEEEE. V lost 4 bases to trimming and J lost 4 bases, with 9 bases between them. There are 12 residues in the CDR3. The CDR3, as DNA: TGTGCCAGCAGCCTTACAGAATACGAGCAGTACTTC. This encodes CASSLTEYEQYF.

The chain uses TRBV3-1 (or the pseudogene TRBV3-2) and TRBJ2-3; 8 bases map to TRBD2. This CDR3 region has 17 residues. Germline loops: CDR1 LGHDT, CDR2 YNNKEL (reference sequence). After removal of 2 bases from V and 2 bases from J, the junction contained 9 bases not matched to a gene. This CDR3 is CASSQHKVAGYTDTQYF. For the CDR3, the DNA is TGTGCCAGCAGCCAACATAAAGTAGCGGGGTACACAGATACGCAGTATTTT.

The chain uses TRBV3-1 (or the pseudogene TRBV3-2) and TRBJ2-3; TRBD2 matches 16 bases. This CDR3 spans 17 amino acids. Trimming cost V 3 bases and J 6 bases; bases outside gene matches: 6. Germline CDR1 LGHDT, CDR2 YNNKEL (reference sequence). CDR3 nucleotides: TGTGCCAGCAGCCAGGCGGGACTAGCGGGAGGGTTGGATACGCAGTATTTT. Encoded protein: CASSQAGLAGGLDTQYF.

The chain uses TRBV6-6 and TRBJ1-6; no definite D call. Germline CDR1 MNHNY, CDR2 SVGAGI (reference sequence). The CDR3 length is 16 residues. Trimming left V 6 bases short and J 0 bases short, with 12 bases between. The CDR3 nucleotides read TGTGCCAGCAGCCCTTACACAGCCTCCTATAATTCACCCCTCCACTTT. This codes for CASSPYTASYNSPLHF.

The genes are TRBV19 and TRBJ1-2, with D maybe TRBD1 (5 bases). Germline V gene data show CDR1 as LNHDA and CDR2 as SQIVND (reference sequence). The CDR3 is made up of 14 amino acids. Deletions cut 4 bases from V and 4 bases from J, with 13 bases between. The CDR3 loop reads CASSKQGSAYGYTF. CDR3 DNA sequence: TGTGCCAGTAGTAAGCAGGGCTCTGCCTATGGCTACACCTTC.

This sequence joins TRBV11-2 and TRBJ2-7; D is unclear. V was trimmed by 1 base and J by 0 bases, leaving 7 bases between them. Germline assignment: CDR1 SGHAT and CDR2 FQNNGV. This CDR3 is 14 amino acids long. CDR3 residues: CASSLGYYSYEQYF. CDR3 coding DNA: TGTGCCAGCAGCTTAGGCTACTACTCCTACGAGCAGTACTTC.